These T cell receptor beta chains were read from a single sample in a study of cytomegalovirus exposure and HLA in healthy donors. Profiled with immunoSEQ multiplex PCR; TCRdb holds only in-frame clones, not every one. The table lists 110,000 to 150,000 clones, approximately 80% of them singletons, with roughly 2.9% in the top ten. The material sequenced was PBMCs. These receptor sequences come from a female donor in good health and CMV-seronegative. The CDR3 runs from the conserved cysteine through the conserved F or W. A D gene is named only where the DNA matches it firmly. The size field is filled for only some rows; it gives once, few, many or a size class.

v_gene	j_gene	abundance	d_gene	CDR3nt	CDR3aa
TRBV27	TRBJ2-2	NA	NA	TGTGCCAGCAGTTTCAGACATACCGGGGAGCTGTTTTTT	CASSFRHTGELFF
TRBV5-1	TRBJ1-4	NA	NA	TGCGCCAGCAGGCCGACAGGCGCCAATGAAAAACTGTTTTTT	CASRPTGANEKLFF
TRBV4-1	TRBJ1-1	NA	TRBD1	TGCGCCAGCAGCCAGTATGTGTTGGGACAGCGGAACACTGAAGCTTTCTTT	CASSQYVLGQRNTEAFF
TRBV5-1	TRBJ2-7	NA	TRBD2	TGCGCCAGCAGCCCAACGACTAGCAGCTACGAGCAGTACTTC	CASSPTTSSYEQYF
TRBV6-1	TRBJ2-3	NA	TRBD2	TGTGCCAGCAGACTAGCGCCCCCGGCAGCAGATACGCAGTATTTT	CASRLAPPAADTQYF
TRBV2	TRBJ1-4	NA	TRBD1	TGTGCCAGCAGTGAAGGATGGAGCAGGGGGCACTTCTTGGCTAATGAAAAACTGTTTTTT	CASSEGWSRGHFLANEKLFF
TRBV4-2	TRBJ2-1	NA	TRBD2	TGTGCCAGCAGCCGACTAGCGGGGGCCCCCAATGAGCAGTTCTTC	CASSRLAGAPNEQFF
TRBV27	TRBJ2-3	NA	TRBD2	TGTGCCAGCAGTTTATTGGGGAGGACTAGCGGCACAGATACGCAGTATTTT	CASSLLGRTSGTDTQYF
TRBV27	TRBJ1-2	once	TRBD1	TGTGCCAGCAGTTTCTCAGGGGGAAGTGATTGCACCTTC	CASSFSGGSDCTF
TRBV30	TRBJ1-1	NA	TRBD1	TGTGCCTGGAGCCCGGGAGGGGGCCGAACTGAAGCTTTCTTT	CAWSPGGGRTEAFF